The rows below give T cell receptor beta chains drawn from one sample of a study of OX40 agonist ivuxolimab in advanced cancers. Measured with immunoSEQ multiplex PCR; TCRdb has only the in-frame clones, and not every one. The repertoire holds 60,000 to 85,000 clones, with roughly 89% as singletons. The sequencing used CD4+ or CD8+ T cells sorted from blood, collected in a trial of the OX40 agonist ivuxolimab. These receptors were taken from an adult with an advanced solid tumor such as melanoma, head and neck, liver or kidney cancer. CDR3s include the opening cysteine and the closing phenylalanine or tryptophan. A D gene is named only where the DNA matches it firmly. The size field is filled for only some rows; it gives once, few, many or a size class.

TRBD2,-,TRBV5-1,TRBJ2-1,TGCGCCAGCAGCTTGATGGCTAGCGGGGGGGCCTTGAATGAGCAGTTCTTC,CASSLMASGGALNEQFF
TRBD1,-,TRBV27,TRBJ2-1,TGTGCCAGCAGTATAGACAGGGGGTACAATGAGCAGTTCTTC,CASSIDRGYNEQFF
-,-,TRBV2,TRBJ1-5,TGTGCCAGCCACCCGGAGGGGGTCCCCCAGCCCCAGCATTTT,CASHPEGVPQPQHF
-,-,TRBV19,TRBJ2-5,TGTGCCAGTAGTATCACAGGGGGGGCAGGGACCCAGTACTTC,CASSITGGAGTQYF
-,-,TRBV5-4,TRBJ1-1,TGTGCCAGCAGCTTGGACCGGCTCACTGAAGCTTTCTTT,CASSLDRLTEAFF
-,-,TRBV19,TRBJ1-1,TGTGCCAGTAGCCTCCGGGGGACGCACATGAACACTGAAGCTTTCTTT,CASSLRGTHMNTEAFF
-,-,TRBV7-9,TRBJ2-1,TGTGCCAGCAGCCGGGACCTACAGTGGGATGAGCAGTTCTTC,CASSRDLQWDEQFF
TRBD2,-,TRBV5-1,TRBJ2-5,TGCGCCAGCAGCTTGGTAGGGACTACCCAAGAGACCCAGTACTTC,CASSLVGTTQETQYF
-,-,TRBV19,TRBJ2-6,TGTGCCAGTAGTATAATGGGAGGTGGGGCCAACGTCCTGACTTTC,CASSIMGGGANVLTF
-,-,TRBV30,TRBJ1-4,TGTGCCTGGACCCGAGAGCGTAATGAAAAACTGTTTTTT,CAWTRERNEKLFF
-,many,TRBV4-1,TRBJ1-5,TGCGCCAGCAGCCTTGGACCGCAGCAGCCCCAGCATTTT,CASSLGPQQPQHF
-,-,TRBV2,TRBJ2-3,TGTGCCAGCAGTGCCCGCCCCACAGATACGCAGTATTTT,CASSARPTDTQYF
-,-,TRBV28,TRBJ1-1,TGTGCCAGCATCCCAACGGGGGGTCGACAGAACACTGAAGCTTTCTTT,CASIPTGGRQNTEAFF
TRBD1,-,TRBV28,TRBJ1-5,TGTGCCAGCAGTTTGGGGACAGAAAACTATCAGCCCCAGCATTTT,CASSLGTENYQPQHF
-,-,TRBV27,TRBJ1-5,TGTGCCAGCAGTTTATCGAGGCTTGGGAATCAGCCCCAGCATTTT,CASSLSRLGNQPQHF
TRBD1,-,TRBV6-5,TRBJ2-1,TGTGCCAGCTGGGGGACAGGGGGGCACAATGAGCAGTTCTTC,CASWGTGGHNEQFF
-,-,TRBV30,TRBJ2-7,TGTGCCTGGAGTGTGCGCTACGAGCAGTACTTC,CAWSVRYEQYF
-,-,TRBV6-5,TRBJ1-5,TGTGCCAGCAGTTACGGAGGAAGGACGCAGCCCCAGCATTTT,CASSYGGRTQPQHF
-,-,TRBV30,TRBJ2-5,TGTGCCTGGAGTGTTTCCGGGGGCTTGGGGACCCAGTACTTC,CAWSVSGGLGTQYF
-,few,TRBV30,TRBJ1-1,TGTGCCAATGATCGACCGACGAACACTGAAGCTTTCTTT,CANDRPTNTEAFF
-,-,TRBV6-1,TRBJ1-3,TGTGCCAGCAGTGAAGGACGGAGCTCTGGAAACACCATATATTTT,CASSEGRSSGNTIYF
TRBD1,-,TRBV5-1,TRBJ1-2,TGCGCCAGCAGCCCCCGAATGGACAGGGAGTATGGCTACACCTTC,CASSPRMDREYGYTF
-,-,TRBV30,TRBJ2-3,TGTGCCTGGAGTGCCCTGACCGGGAGCGCAGATACGCAGTATTTT,CAWSALTGSADTQYF
TRBD1,-,TRBV5-1,TRBJ1-1,TGCGCCAGCAGCTCGGGACAGGGCGTTACGACTGAAGCTTTCTTT,CASSSGQGVTTEAFF
-,-,TRBV19,TRBJ1-2,TGTGCCAGTAGTATAGGAGGCGGCGGCTACACCTTC,CASSIGGGGYTF
-,once,TRBV20-1,TRBJ1-1,TGCAGTCCCGATGATAGTACTGAAGCTTTCTTT,CSPDDSTEAFF
-,-,TRBV5-1,TRBJ1-1,TGCGCCAGCAGCTTGGAAGGTAATAAGGCTTTCTTT,CASSLEGNKAFF
TRBD2,-,TRBV18,TRBJ2-7,TGTGCCAGCTCACCCGGGAGGGAGGGCCGCGAGCAGTACTTC,CASSPGREGREQYF
-,-,TRBV5-1,TRBJ2-3,TGTGCCAGCAGCAAAGCGGATACGCAGTATTTT,CASSKADTQYF
TRBD2,-,TRBV27,TRBJ2-1,TGTGCCAGCAGCCCCAGACTAGCGGGGGGAGACAATGAGCAGTTCTTC,CASSPRLAGGDNEQFF
-,-,TRBV7-9,TRBJ2-6,TGTGCCAGCAGCTTAAGAGAAGGGGCCAACGTCCTGACTTTC,CASSLREGANVLTF
TRBD1,-,TRBV28,TRBJ2-7,TGTGCCAGCAGTCCAAGGACAGGCTACGAGCAGTACTTC,CASSPRTGYEQYF
-,-,TRBV5-1,TRBJ1-1,TGCGCCAGCAGGGTCGATGGGGGCACTGAAGCTTTCTTT,CASRVDGGTEAFF
-,few,TRBV5-8,TRBJ1-2,TGTGCCAGCAGCCTCCCCGGTCGCTATGGCTACACCTTC,CASSLPGRYGYTF